This entry lists 25 T cell receptor beta chains sequenced from one sample in a study of CD8 T cells in ankylosing spondylitis. TCRdb passed the 5' RACE reads through MiXCR, listing each CDR3 protein once. The sample includes 150,000 to 200,000 distinct CDR3 sequences, 15% to 20% of them seen just once. Sequenced sample: blood, either unsorted or a sorted T cell fraction (not recorded which). These receptors all stem from a male donor between 10 and 30 years old with ankylosing spondylitis or in good health (not recorded which).

The chain combines TRBV20-1 with TRBJ2-3; 7 positions match TRBD2. The CDR3 contains 16 residues. V was clipped by 3 bases and J by 0 bases; unmatched bases: 9. CDR1 DFQATT and CDR2 SNEGSKA come from the germline V gene (reference sequence). CDR3 in amino acids: CSARTPSGTSTDTQYF. CDR3 DNA: TGCAGTGCTAGGACCCCTAGCGGAACTAGCACAGATACGCAGTATTTT.

In this sample, this clonotype turned up once. Here the CDR3 DNA reads TGCAGCGTTGGAACAGGGGCGATTCAGGAGACCCAGTACTTC. The encoded protein is CSVGTGAIQETQYF. J is TRBJ2-5 and V is TRBV29-1; 7 nucleotides line up with TRBD1. Losses at the gene ends were 4 bases for V and 5 bases for J; bases not matched to a gene: 10. This CDR3 contains 14 residues. Germline V gene data show CDR1 as SQVTM and CDR2 as ANQGSEA.

V usage is TRBV6-1 and J usage is TRBJ2-1; D uncertain. V dropped 7 bases and J dropped 5 bases, with 18 bases sitting between them. The CDR3 loop spans 15 amino acids. Looked up from germline, CDR1 is MNHNS and CDR2 is SASEGT. The CDR3 region is CASIGERSGHNEQFF. CDR3 coding DNA: TGTGCCAGCATTGGCGAGAGGTCGGGCCACAATGAGCAGTTCTTC.

This clonotype occurred many times. The chain employs TRBV24-1 and TRBJ2-1, with 10 positions matching TRBD1. This CDR3 spans 18 amino acids. Germline V gene lookup returns CDR1 KGHDR and CDR2 SFDVKD. Trimming at V came to 0 bases and at J to 6 bases, leaving 10 bases not matched to a gene. The DNA of the CDR3 is TGTGCCACCAGTGATTTGCATAGTGGGACAGGGGCCGTCAATGAGCAGTTCTTC. Translating gives CATSDLHSGTGAVNEQFF.

This clonotype appeared many times. The chain carries TRBV4-2 and TRBJ2-3, with 9 bases aligning to TRBD2. The germline V gene encodes CDR1 LGHNA and CDR2 YNFKEQ. The V segment lost 0 bases and the J segment 4 bases; nucleotides outside the gene matches: 17. The CDR3 loop spans 20 amino acids. CDR3 sequence reads: CASSQDLAGFSGSRPDTQYF. Written as DNA, the CDR3 is TGTGCCAGCAGCCAAGATCTGGCGGGATTTAGCGGGAGTAGGCCAGATACGCAGTATTTT.

At least ten counts were recorded for this clonotype. The V gene is TRBV15, the J gene TRBJ2-3; 12 nucleotides line up with TRBD2. Germline CDR1 LNHNV, CDR2 YYDKDF (reference sequence). Trimming cost V 5 bases and J 3 bases; bases outside gene matches: 6. The CDR3 runs to 16 residues. The CDR3 sequence: CATSYTGTSGTDTQYF. The CDR3 DNA sequence: TGTGCCACCAGCTATACCGGGACTAGCGGGACAGATACGCAGTATTTT.

This clonotype was seen repeatedly, ten times or more. The J gene is TRBJ2-1, the V gene TRBV29-1; TRBD2 aligns across 12 bases. Germline V gene lookup returns CDR1 SQVTM and CDR2 ANQGSEA. The CDR3 is 13 residues long. Unmatched junction bases numbered 8, after V lost 4 bases and J lost 13 bases. The CDR3 bases are TGCAGCGTTGCGTCTCGGACTAGCGGGAAACAGTTCTTC. This translates into CSVASRTSGKQFF.

This clonotype was detected ten times or more. This chain joins TRBV6-5 and TRBJ1-6; the match to TRBD1 covers 8 bases. CDR3 length equals 14 residues. The V gene end was trimmed by 4 bases and the J gene end by 5 bases; junction bases not matched to a gene: 1. The germline V gene encodes CDR1 MNHEY and CDR2 SVGAGI. The CDR3 reads CASSLTGDNSPLHF. For the CDR3, the DNA is TGTGCCAGCAGTTTGACAGGGGATAATTCACCCCTCCACTTT.

This clonotype has ten or more counts. The chain recombines TRBV9 with TRBJ2-5; TRBD2 might be the D (6 bases). The CDR3 extends over 15 amino acids. Trimming removed 0 bases from V and 4 bases from J, with 13 bases in between. Germline V gene lookup returns CDR1 SGDLS and CDR2 YYNGEE. The CDR3 DNA sequence: TGTGCCAGCAGCGTAGGGTCGGGAGCTGGAGAGACCCAGTACTTC. It translates to CASSVGSGAGETQYF.

This clonotype showed up many times. The V gene is TRBV20-1, the J gene TRBJ2-1, with 8 positions matching TRBD2. This CDR3 spans 15 amino acids. Germline CDR1 reads DFQATT; CDR2 reads SNEGSKA (reference sequence). V lost 5 bases and J lost 1; bases outside the gene matches: 7. DNA for the CDR3: TGCAGTGCTGCGGGACCTAGCGGGTCCTACAATGAGCAGTTCTTC. It yields the protein CSAAGPSGSYNEQFF.

This clonotype was counted many times. The chain combines TRBV12-3 or TRBV12-4 with TRBJ1-5; 10 bases are a match to TRBD1. Trimming at V came to 9 bases and at J to 6 bases, leaving 8 bases not matched to a gene. This CDR3 contains 14 residues. The CDR3 loop is CASTGQGSGQPQHF. In DNA form, the CDR3 reads TGTGCCAGTACGGGACAGGGGTCGGGTCAGCCCCAGCATTTT.

This clonotype was found a few times. The chain links TRBV12-3 or TRBV12-4 to TRBJ2-7; D might be TRBD1 or TRBD2, each matching 5 bases. The V end lost 6 bases, the J end lost 3 bases, and 18 bases lay between the germline ends. The CDR3 length is 15 residues. Written as DNA, the CDR3 is TGTGCCAGCAGGCGGCTACGGGACGGATTCTACGAGCAGTACTTC. It yields the protein CASRRLRDGFYEQYF.

This clonotype was counted ten times or more. The CDR3 sequence: CASSQLAGATDTQYF. Written as DNA, the CDR3 is TGTGCCAGCAGCCAACTAGCGGGAGCCACAGATACGCAGTATTTT. V usage is TRBV12-3 or TRBV12-4 and J usage is TRBJ2-3; TRBD2 matches at 11 bases. V dropped 6 bases and J dropped 2; count of bases not matched to a gene: 4. CDR3 length: 15 residues.

Many counts were recorded for this clonotype. The V gene is TRBV6-2 or TRBV6-3, the J gene TRBJ2-3; a weak D match, TRBD2 (5 bases). This CDR3 is built from 14 residues. The V end lost 0 bases, the J end lost 4 bases, and 8 bases lay between the germline ends. Germline values: CDR1 MNHEY, CDR2 SVGEGT. As DNA, the CDR3 is TGTGCCAGCAGTTACTCGACGGGGTCAGATACGCAGTATTTT. Amino acids: CASSYSTGSDTQYF.

This clonotype was picked up many times. This rearrangement joins TRBV14 to TRBJ2-1; D remains unclear. Trimming pared 0 bases from V and 9 bases from J, leaving 9 bases between. This CDR3 comprises 13 residues. Germline loops: CDR1 SGHDN, CDR2 FVKESK. CDR3 loop: CASSQDLLGEQFF. The CDR3 coding sequence is TGTGCCAGCAGCCAAGACCTTCTGGGTGAGCAGTTCTTC.

The rearrangement joins TRBV7-2 to TRBJ2-7; 8 positions agree with TRBD1. The length of the CDR3 is 13 residues. V was clipped by 6 bases and J by 3 bases; unmatched bases: 4. Germline loops: CDR1 SGHTA, CDR2 FQGNSA. CDR3 in amino acids: CASSTGGSYEQYF. The CDR3 coding sequence is TGTGCCAGCAGTACAGGGGGTAGCTACGAGCAGTACTTC. The whole variable domain, remainder taken from reference TRBV7-2 and TRBJ2-7, is GAGVSQSPSNKVTEKGKDVELRCDPISGHTALYWYRQSLGQGLEFLIYFQGNSAPDKSGLPSDRFSAERTGGSVSTLTIQRTQQEDSAVYLCASSTGGSYEQYFGPGTRLTVT.

The table lists this clonotype with a few counts. The V and J genes are TRBV28 and TRBJ2-3; a weak D match, TRBD2 (5 bases). The V gene's germline CDR1 is MDHEN and CDR2 SYDVKM. This CDR3 region has 13 residues. V lost 5 bases to trimming and J lost 5 bases, with 11 bases between them. The CDR3 DNA follows: TGTGCCAGCAGTCCCCCGGGGAGAGATACGCAGTATTTT. Translation: CASSPPGRDTQYF.

This clonotype occurred many times. V usage is TRBV12-3 or TRBV12-4 and J usage is TRBJ2-7; tentative D call: TRBD1 (6 bases). V was pared by 3 bases and J by 3 bases, with 12 bases between. This CDR3 contains 14 residues. In DNA, the CDR3 is TGTGCCAGCAGTTTTAATAGAGGGGGCTACGAGCAGTACTTC. Protein sequence: CASSFNRGGYEQYF.

This clonotype was detected many times. The rearrangement links TRBV30 to TRBJ2-1; no definite D call. This CDR3 spans 14 amino acids. Looked up from germline, CDR1 is GTSNPN and CDR2 is SVGIG (reference sequence). The V end lost 4 bases, the J end lost 0 bases, and 10 bases lay between the germline ends. CDR3 sequence: CAWKPGVSYNEQFF. CDR3 nucleotide sequence: TGTGCCTGGAAGCCAGGCGTCTCCTACAATGAGCAGTTCTTC.

This clonotype was picked up many times. The chain combines TRBV25-1 with TRBJ1-1; D gene ambiguous. CDR1 and CDR2 from the germline V gene are MGHDK and SYGVNS. The CDR3 covers 13 residues. V shed 2 bases and J shed 7 bases, with 11 bases lying between them. The CDR3 loop is CASSENTGVEAFF. The CDR3 DNA follows: TGTGCCAGCAGTGAAAATACGGGCGTTGAAGCTTTCTTT.

The rearrangement links TRBV12-3 or TRBV12-4 to TRBJ2-5, with 11 bases aligning to TRBD2. With 4 bases clipped from V and 0 bases from J, the junction kept 7 bases outside the gene matches. This CDR3 region has 17 residues. The CDR3 reads CASSSGLAGGYQETQYF. Here the CDR3 DNA reads TGTGCCAGCAGTTCCGGTTTAGCGGGAGGGTACCAAGAGACCCAGTACTTC.

V usage is TRBV29-1 and J usage is TRBJ2-7, with TRBD2 as a possible D gene (6 bases). Germline V CDR1 and CDR2: SQVTM, ANQGSEA. The CDR3 runs to 15 residues. V was trimmed by 5 bases and J by 1 base, leaving 18 bases between them. In DNA, the CDR3 is TGCAGCGTTTTGTCCATACTAGCAACATCCTACGAGCAGTACTTC. Its protein is CSVLSILATSYEQYF.

This clonotype has a count of ten or more. This chain joins TRBV7-8 and TRBJ2-5; 8 nucleotides match TRBD2. Germline CDR1 SGHVS, CDR2 FQNEAQ. V trimming: 0 bases; J trimming: 4 bases; junction bases outside the gene matches: 7. There are 16 residues in the CDR3. CDR3 sequence reads: CASSLAAGGLGETQYF. Here the CDR3 DNA reads TGTGCCAGCAGCTTAGCGGCGGGAGGATTGGGAGAGACCCAGTACTTC. Supplemented by reference TRBV7-8 and TRBJ2-5, the full variable domain reads GAGVSQSPRYKVAKRGQDVALRCDPISGHVSLFWYQQALGQGPEFLTYFQNEAQLDKSGLPSDRFFAERPEGSVSTLKIQRTQQEDSAVYLCASSLAAGGLGETQYFGPGTRLLVL.

This chain connects TRBV7-6 to TRBJ2-5, with D possibly TRBD1 on 6 matching bases. Germline CDR1 reads SGHVS; CDR2 reads FNYEAQ. The CDR3 is 15 residues long. V lost 4 bases, J lost 2 bases, and 14 bases lay in between. The CDR3 coding sequence is TGTGCCAGCAGCTCCATACGACAGGAACAAGAGACCCAGTACTTC. Amino acids: CASSSIRQEQETQYF.

The chain's CDR3 is CATSGRGAGALYEQYF. The CDR3 DNA is TGTGCCACCAGTGGAAGAGGAGCGGGAGCCCTTTACGAGCAGTACTTC. The V and J genes are TRBV24-1 and TRBJ2-7; TRBD2 aligns across 8 bases. V lost 5 bases, J lost 4 bases, and 12 bases stayed unmatched. The germline CDR1 and CDR2 sequences are KGHDR and SFDVKD. The CDR3 totals 16 residues.